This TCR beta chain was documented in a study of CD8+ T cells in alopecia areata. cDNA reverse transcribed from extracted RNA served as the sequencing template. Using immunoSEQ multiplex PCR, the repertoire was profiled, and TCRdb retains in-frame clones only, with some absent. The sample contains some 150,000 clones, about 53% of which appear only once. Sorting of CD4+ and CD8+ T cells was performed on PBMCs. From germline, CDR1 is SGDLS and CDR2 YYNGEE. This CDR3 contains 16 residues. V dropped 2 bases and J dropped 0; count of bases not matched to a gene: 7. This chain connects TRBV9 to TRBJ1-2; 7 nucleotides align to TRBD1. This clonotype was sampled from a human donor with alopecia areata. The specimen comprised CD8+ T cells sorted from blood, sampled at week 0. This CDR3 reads CASSVDRETANYGYTF. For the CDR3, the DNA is TGTGCCAGCAGCGTCGACAGGGAAACAGCTAACTATGGCTACACCTTC.